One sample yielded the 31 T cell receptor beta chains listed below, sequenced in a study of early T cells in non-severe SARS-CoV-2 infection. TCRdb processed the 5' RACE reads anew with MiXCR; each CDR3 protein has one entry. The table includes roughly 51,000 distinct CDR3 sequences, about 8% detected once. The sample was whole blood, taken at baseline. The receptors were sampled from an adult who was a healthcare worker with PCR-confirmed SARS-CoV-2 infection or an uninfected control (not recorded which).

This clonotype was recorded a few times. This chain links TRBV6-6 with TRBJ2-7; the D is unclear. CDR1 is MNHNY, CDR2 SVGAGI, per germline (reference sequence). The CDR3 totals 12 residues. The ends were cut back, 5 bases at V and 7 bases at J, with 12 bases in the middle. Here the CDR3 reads CASSRRSREQYF. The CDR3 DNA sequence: TGTGCCAGCAGTCGCAGGTCGAGGGAGCAGTACTTC.

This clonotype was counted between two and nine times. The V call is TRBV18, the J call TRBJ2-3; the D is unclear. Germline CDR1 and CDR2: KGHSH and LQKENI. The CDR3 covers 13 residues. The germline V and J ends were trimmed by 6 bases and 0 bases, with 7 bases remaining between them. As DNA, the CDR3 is TGTGCCAGCTCCAAGTTTAGCACAGATACGCAGTATTTT. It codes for CASSKFSTDTQYF.

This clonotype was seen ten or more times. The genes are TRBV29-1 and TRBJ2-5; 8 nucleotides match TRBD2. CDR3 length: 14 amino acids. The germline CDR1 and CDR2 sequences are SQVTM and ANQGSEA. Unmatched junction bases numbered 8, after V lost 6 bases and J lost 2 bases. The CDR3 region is CSVGSGRGQETQYF. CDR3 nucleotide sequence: TGCAGCGTGGGCAGCGGGAGAGGGCAAGAGACCCAGTACTTC.

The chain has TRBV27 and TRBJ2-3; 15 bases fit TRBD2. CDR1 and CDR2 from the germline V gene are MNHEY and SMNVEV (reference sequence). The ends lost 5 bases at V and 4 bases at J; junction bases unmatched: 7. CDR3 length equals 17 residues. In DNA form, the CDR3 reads TGTGCCAGCAGTCCGGGGGGACTAGCGGGAGGACCAGATACGCAGTATTTT. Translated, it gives CASSPGGLAGGPDTQYF.

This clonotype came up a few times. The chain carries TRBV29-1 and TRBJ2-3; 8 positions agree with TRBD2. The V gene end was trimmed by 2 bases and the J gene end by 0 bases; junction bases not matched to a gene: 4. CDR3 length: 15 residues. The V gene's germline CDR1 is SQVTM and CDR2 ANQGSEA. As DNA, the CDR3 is TGCAGCGTTGAATCACTAGCGGTGAGCACAGATACGCAGTATTTT. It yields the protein CSVESLAVSTDTQYF.

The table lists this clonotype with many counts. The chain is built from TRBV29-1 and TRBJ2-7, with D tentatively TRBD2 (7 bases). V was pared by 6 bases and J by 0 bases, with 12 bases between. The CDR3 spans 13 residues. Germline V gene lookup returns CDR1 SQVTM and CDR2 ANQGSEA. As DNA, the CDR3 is TGCAGCGTGGGGGGGCACAGCTCCTACGAGCAGTACTTC. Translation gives CSVGGHSSYEQYF.

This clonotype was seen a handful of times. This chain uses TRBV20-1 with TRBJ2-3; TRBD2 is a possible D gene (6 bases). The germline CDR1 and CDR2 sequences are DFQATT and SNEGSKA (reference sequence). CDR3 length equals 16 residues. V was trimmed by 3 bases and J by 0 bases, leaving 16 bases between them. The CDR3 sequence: CSARFSSASSTDTQYF. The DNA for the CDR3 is TGCAGTGCTAGGTTCTCTAGCGCCTCTAGCACAGATACGCAGTATTTT.

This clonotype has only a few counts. The CDR3 region has the DNA TGTGCCAGCAGGCCTAGGTTCGCGAGTAATGAGCAGTTCTTC. Protein: CASRPRFASNEQFF. V is TRBV7-2 and J is TRBJ2-1; unclear D gene. The V and J ends lost 6 bases and 7 bases respectively, with 16 bases between them. Germline CDR1 and CDR2: SGHTA and FQGNSA. This CDR3 is 14 amino acids long.

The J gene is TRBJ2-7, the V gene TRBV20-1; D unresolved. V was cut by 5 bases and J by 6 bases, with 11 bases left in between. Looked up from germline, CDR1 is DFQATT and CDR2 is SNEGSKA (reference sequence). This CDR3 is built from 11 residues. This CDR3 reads CSAPGSSEQYF. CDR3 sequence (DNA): TGCAGTGCTCCGGGTTCCAGCGAGCAGTACTTC.

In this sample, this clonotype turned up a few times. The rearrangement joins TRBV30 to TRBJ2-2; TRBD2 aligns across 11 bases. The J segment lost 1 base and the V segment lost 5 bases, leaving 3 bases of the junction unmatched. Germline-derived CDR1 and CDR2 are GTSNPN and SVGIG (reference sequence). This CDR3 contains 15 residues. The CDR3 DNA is TGTGCCTGGGGTGGGACTAGCGGGAACACCGGGGAGCTGTTTTTT. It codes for CAWGGTSGNTGELFF.

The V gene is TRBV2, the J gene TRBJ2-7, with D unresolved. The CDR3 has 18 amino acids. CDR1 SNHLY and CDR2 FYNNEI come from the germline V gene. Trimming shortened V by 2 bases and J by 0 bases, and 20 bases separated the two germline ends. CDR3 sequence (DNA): TGTGCCAGCAGTGAAAGACCTTTTGGGCCCCCCCCCTCCTACGAGCAGTACTTC. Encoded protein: CASSERPFGPPPSYEQYF.

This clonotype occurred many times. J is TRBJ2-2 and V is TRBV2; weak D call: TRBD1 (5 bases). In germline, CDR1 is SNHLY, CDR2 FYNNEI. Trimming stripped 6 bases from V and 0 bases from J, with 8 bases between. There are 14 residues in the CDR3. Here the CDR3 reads CASRATANTGELFF. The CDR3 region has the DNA TGTGCCAGCAGAGCGACAGCGAACACCGGGGAGCTGTTTTTT. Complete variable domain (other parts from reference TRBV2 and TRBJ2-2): EPEVTQTPSHQVTQMGQEVILRCVPISNHLYFYWYRQILGQKVEFLVSFYNNEISEKSEIFDDQFSVERPDGSNFTLKIRSTKLEDSAMYFCASRATANTGELFFGEGSRLTVL.

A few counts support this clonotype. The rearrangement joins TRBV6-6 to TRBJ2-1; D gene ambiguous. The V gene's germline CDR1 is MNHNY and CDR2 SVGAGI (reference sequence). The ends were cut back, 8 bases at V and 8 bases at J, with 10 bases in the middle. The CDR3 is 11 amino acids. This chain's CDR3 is CASGPWDEQFF. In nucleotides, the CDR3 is TGTGCCAGCGGTCCTTGGGATGAGCAGTTCTTC.

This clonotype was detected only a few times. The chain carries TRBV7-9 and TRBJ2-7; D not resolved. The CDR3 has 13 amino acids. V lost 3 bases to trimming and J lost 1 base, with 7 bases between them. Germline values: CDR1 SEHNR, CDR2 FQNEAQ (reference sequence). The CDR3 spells CASSLGRSYEQYF. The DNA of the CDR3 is TGTGCCAGCAGCTTGGGCAGATCCTACGAGCAGTACTTC.

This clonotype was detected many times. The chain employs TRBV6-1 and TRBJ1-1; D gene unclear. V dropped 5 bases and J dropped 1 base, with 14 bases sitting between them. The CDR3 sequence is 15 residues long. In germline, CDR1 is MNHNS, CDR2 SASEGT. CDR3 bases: TGTGCCAGCAGTACCGGAAGTCTTGCGAACACTGAAGCTTTCTTT. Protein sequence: CASSTGSLANTEAFF.

The CDR3 DNA reads TGTGCCAGCAGTTCCAGCGGGTGGGCCAATGAGCAGTTCTTC. Encoded protein: CASSSSGWANEQFF. This chain uses TRBV12-3 or TRBV12-4 with TRBJ2-1, with D tentatively TRBD2 (6 bases). Trimming pared 4 bases from V and 6 bases from J, leaving 13 bases between. This CDR3 contains 14 residues.

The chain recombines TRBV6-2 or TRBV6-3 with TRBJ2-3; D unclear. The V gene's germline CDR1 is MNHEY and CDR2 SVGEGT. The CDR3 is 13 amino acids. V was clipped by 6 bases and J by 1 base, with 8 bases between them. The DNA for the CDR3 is TGTGCCAGCAGGAATGAGGGCACAGATACGCAGTATTTT. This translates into CASRNEGTDTQYF.

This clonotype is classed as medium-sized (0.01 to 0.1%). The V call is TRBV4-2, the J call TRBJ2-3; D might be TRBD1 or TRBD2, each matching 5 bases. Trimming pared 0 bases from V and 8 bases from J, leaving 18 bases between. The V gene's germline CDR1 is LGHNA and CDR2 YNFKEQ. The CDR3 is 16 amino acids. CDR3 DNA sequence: TGTGCCAGCAGCCAAGAAGATGGGAGAGGGGCGGTTACGCAGTATTTT. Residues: CASSQEDGRGAVTQYF.

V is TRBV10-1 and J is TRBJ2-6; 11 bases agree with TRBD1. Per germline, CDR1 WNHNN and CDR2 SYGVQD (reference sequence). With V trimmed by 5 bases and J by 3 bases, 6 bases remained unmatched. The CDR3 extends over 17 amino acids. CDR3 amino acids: CASSKGQGAYGANVLTF. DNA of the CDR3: TGCGCCAGCAGTAAAGGACAGGGGGCGTATGGGGCCAACGTCCTGACTTTC.

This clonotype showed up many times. As DNA, the CDR3 is TGTGCCAGCAGCGGGAGGCCCACAGATACGCAGTATTTT. This translates into CASSGRPTDTQYF. The gene calls are TRBV25-1 and TRBJ2-3; 7 bases agree with TRBD2. This CDR3 is built from 13 residues. CDR1 and CDR2 (germline): MGHDK, SYGVNS. V shed 6 bases and J 2 bases; nucleotides not matched to a gene: 2. The variable domain in full, with the rest retrieved from reference TRBV25-1 and TRBJ2-3, is EADIYQTPRYLVIGTGKKITLECSQTMGHDKMYWYQQDPGMELHLIHYSYGVNSTEKGDLSSESTVSRIRTEHFPLTLESARPSHTSQYLCASSGRPTDTQYFGPGTRLTVL.

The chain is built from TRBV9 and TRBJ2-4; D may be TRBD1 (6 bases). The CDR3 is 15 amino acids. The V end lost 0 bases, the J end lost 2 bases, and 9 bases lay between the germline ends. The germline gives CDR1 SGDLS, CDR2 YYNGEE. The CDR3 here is CASSVEGQTKNIQYF. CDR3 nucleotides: TGTGCCAGCAGCGTAGAAGGACAGACCAAAAACATTCAGTACTTC.

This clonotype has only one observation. In DNA, the CDR3 is TGCAGTGCTAGAGAGGGCGGCACAGATACGCAGTATTTT. This encodes CSAREGGTDTQYF. The chain is built from TRBV20-1 and TRBJ2-3; D is ambiguous. Germline V gene data show CDR1 as DFQATT and CDR2 as SNEGSKA (reference sequence). This CDR3 is 13 amino acids long. V shed 0 bases and J shed 1 base, with 5 bases lying between them.

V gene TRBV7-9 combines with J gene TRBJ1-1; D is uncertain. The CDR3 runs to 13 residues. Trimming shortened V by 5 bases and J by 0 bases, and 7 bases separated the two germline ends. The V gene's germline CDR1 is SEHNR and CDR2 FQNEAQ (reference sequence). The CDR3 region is CASSPGMNTEAFF. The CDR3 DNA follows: TGTGCCAGCAGCCCCGGAATGAACACTGAAGCTTTCTTT.

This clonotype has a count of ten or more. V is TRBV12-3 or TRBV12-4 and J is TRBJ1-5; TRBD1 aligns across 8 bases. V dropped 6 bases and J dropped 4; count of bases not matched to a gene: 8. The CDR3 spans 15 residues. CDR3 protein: CASSHGQGLNQPQHF. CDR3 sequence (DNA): TGTGCCAGCAGCCACGGACAGGGATTGAATCAGCCCCAGCATTTT.

CDR3 DNA sequence: TGTGCCAGCAGTCCCCCGGGACGAACTCCAGAGACCCAGTACTTC. Its translation: CASSPPGRTPETQYF. V and J are TRBV27 and TRBJ2-5; D possibly matches TRBD1 or TRBD2 (5 bases each). This CDR3 has 15 residues. Germline V CDR1 and CDR2: MNHEY, SMNVEV (reference sequence). V lost 5 bases and J 4 bases, leaving 17 bases between the germline ends.

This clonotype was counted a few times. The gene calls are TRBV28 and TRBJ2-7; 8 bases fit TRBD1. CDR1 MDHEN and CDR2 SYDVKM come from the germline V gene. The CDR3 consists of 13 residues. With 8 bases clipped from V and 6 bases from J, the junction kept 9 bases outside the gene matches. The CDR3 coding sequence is TGTGCCAGCGTTCGACAGGGGTGGGCCGAGCAGTACTTC. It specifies CASVRQGWAEQYF.

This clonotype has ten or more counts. CDR3 region: CASSGLAGSVTKGVYEQYF. CDR3 bases: TGCGCCAGTTCGGGACTAGCGGGATCAGTCACCAAGGGGGTCTACGAGCAGTACTTC. The gene calls are TRBV5-1 and TRBJ2-7; TRBD2 aligns across 13 bases. Trimming removed 8 bases from V and 3 bases from J; junction bases left unmatched: 20. The length of the CDR3 is 19 residues. CDR1 is SGHRS, CDR2 YFSETQ, per germline.

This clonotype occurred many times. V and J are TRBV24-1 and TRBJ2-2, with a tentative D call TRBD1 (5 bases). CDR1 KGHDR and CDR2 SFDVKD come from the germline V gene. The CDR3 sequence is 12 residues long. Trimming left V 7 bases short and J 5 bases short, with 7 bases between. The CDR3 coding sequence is TGTGCCACCAGCAGGGAAACCGGGGAGCTGTTTTTT. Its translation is CATSRETGELFF.

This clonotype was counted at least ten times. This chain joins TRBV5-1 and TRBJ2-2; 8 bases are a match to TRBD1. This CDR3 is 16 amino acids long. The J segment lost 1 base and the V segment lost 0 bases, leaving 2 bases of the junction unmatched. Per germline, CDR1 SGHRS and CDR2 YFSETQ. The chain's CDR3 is CASSLAGTGNTGELFF. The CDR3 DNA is TGCGCCAGCAGCTTGGCCGGGACAGGGAACACCGGGGAGCTGTTTTTT.

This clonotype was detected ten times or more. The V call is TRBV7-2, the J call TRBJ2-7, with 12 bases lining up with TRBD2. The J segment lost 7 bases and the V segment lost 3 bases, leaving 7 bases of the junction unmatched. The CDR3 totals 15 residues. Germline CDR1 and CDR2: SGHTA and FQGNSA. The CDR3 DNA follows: TGTGCCAGCAGCTTCGAACTAGCGGGAGGAGGGGAGCAGTACTTC. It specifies CASSFELAGGGEQYF.

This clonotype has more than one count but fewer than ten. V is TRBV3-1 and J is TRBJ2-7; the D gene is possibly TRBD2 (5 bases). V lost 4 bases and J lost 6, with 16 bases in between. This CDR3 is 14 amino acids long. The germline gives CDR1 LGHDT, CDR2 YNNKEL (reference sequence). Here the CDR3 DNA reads TGTGCCAGCAGCCCCCGGGGTAGGCGTTCCGAGCAGTACTTC. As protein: CASSPRGRRSEQYF.